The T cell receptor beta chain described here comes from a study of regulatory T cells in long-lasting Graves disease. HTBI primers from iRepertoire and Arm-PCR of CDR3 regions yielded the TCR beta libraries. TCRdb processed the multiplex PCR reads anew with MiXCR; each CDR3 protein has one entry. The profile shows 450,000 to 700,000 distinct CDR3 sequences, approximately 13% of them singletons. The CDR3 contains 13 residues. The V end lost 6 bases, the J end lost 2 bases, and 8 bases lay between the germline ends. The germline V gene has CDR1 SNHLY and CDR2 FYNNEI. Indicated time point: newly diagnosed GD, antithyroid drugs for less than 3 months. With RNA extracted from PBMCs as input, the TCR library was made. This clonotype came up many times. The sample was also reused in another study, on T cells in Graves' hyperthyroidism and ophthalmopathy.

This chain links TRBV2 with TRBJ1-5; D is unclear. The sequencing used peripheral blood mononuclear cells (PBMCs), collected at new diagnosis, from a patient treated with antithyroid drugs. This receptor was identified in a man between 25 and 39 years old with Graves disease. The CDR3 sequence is CASSPEGNQPQHF. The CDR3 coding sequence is TGTGCCAGCAGCCCCGAGGGCAATCAGCCCCAGCATTTT. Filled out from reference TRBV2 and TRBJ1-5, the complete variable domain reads EPEVTQTPSHQVTQMGQEVILRCVPISNHLYFYWYRQILGQKVEFLVSFYNNEISEKSEIFDDQFSVERPDGSNFTLKIRSTKLEDSAMYFCASSPEGNQPQHFGDGTRLSIL.